The present T cell receptor beta chain was sequenced within a study of radiotherapy plus CTLA-4 blockade in lung cancer. The study's findings and limits: Response, reportedly, was best predicted by interferon-beta along with early blood T cell clone dynamics.

Some clones are missing from TCRdb's copy, which holds only in-frame ones; the method was immunoSEQ multiplex PCR. The sample lists fewer than 55,000 clones; 77% were seen once. The germline V gene has CDR1 MGHRA and CDR2 YSYEKL. The CDR3 runs to 14 residues. V was pared by 0 bases and J by 7 bases, with 5 bases of the junction left unmatched. This clone is medium-sized. The antigen is unknown. Source: peripheral blood, taken from a patient treated with radiotherapy plus ipilimumab. The chain combines TRBV4-1 with TRBJ1-2; 7 nucleotides agree with TRBD1. The TCR comes from a human donor with non-small cell lung cancer whose response to radiotherapy plus ipilimumab could not be evaluated. CDR3 sequence reads: CASSQDPGQAGYTF. The CDR3 nucleotides read TGCGCCAGCAGCCAAGACCCCGGACAGGCTGGCTACACCTTC.